Reported below is one TCR beta chain. This study enrolled people aged about 18 to 100 from around 26 US geographic areas. Cohort 3 donors counted as recovered after two negative PCRs, clearance, or resolved symptoms. Germline values: CDR1 LNHDA, CDR2 SQIVND (reference sequence). This CDR3 is 14 amino acids long. V dropped 5 bases and J dropped 1 base, with 11 bases sitting between them. The sample comes from a study of blood T cell repertoires in COVID-19. Study background: T cells, B-cell-depleted T cells, or PBMCs supplied cDNA or gDNA.

This table comes from immunoSEQ multiplex PCR, and its TCRdb copy is limited to in-frame clones, with some not included. The data show approximately 270,000 clones, more than 75% seen once. Sequencing was performed on PBMCs or T cells enriched from blood (not recorded which). The sequence was collected from a man in his forties who had recovered from COVID-19. The chain is built from TRBV19 and TRBJ1-2; D perhaps matches TRBD1 (5 bases). The CDR3 spells CASSPTGDNYGYTF. In nucleotides, the CDR3 is TGTGCCAGTAGTCCCACAGGAGATAACTATGGCTACACCTTC.